The next 20 T cell receptor beta chains were all read from a single sample in a study of T cell responses to AZD1222 COVID-19 vaccine. Method: immunoSEQ multiplex PCR; TCRdb's copy keeps in-frame clones and lacks some. The sample includes around 100,000 clones, approximately 93% of them seen just once. Specimen: peripheral blood, collected on day 0 of AZD1222 vaccination. The source is an adult in good health.

The rearrangement joins TRBV28 to TRBJ2-2; D is undetermined. Trimming took 8 bases from V and 10 from J, leaving 14 bases between them. Germline V lookup: CDR1 MDHEN, CDR2 SYDVKM. CDR3 size: 12 residues. CDR3 protein: CASSLVVTELFF. As DNA, the CDR3 is TGTGCCAGCTCCTTGGTCGTTACGGAGCTGTTTTTT.

The chain is built from TRBV7-3 and TRBJ2-1; a possible D gene is TRBD2 (5 bases). Germline V gives CDR1 SGHTA, CDR2 FQGTGA. There are 16 residues in the CDR3. The V end lost 4 bases, the J end lost 0 bases, and 13 bases lay between the germline ends. The CDR3, as DNA: TGTGCCAGCAGCTCCATCGGCGGGTACTCCTACAATGAGCAGTTCTTC. This gives the protein CASSSIGGYSYNEQFF.

CDR3 in DNA: TGTGCCAGCAGCACACAGGGCTGGCGAACTGAAGCTTTCTTT. Protein: CASSTQGWRTEAFF. The genes are TRBV14 and TRBJ1-1; a weak D match, TRBD1 (6 bases). The ends were cut back, 5 bases at V and 5 bases at J, with 15 bases in the middle. This CDR3 comprises 14 residues. Germline values: CDR1 SGHDN, CDR2 FVKESK. Complete variable domain (other parts from reference TRBV14 and TRBJ1-1): EAGVTQFPSHSVIEKGQTVTLRCDPISGHDNLYWYRRVMGKEIKFLLHFVKESKQDESGMPNNRFLAERTGGTYSTLKVQPAELEDSGVYFCASSTQGWRTEAFFGQGTRLTVV.

This clone has just a few counts. The rearrangement links TRBV29-1 to TRBJ2-3, with D possibly called TRBD1 or TRBD2 (5 bases each). V lost 4 bases and J lost 1, with 21 bases in between. The germline V gene has CDR1 SQVTM and CDR2 ANQGSEA. The length of the CDR3 is 17 residues. CDR3 in amino acids: CSVGGGEGWWGTDTQYF. The CDR3 nucleotides read TGCAGCGTTGGTGGAGGCGAGGGGTGGTGGGGCACAGATACGCAGTATTTT.

This chain joins TRBV2 and TRBJ2-1, with 15 positions matching TRBD2. The CDR3 is made up of 14 amino acids. Germline V gene lookup returns CDR1 SNHLY and CDR2 FYNNEI. The junction had 5 bases not matched to a gene; V was cut back by 7 bases and J by 10 bases. The CDR3 loop is CASKGLAGGGEQFF. The CDR3 DNA sequence: TGTGCCAGCAAGGGACTAGCGGGAGGAGGGGAGCAGTTCTTC.

V gene TRBV29-1 combines with J gene TRBJ2-7, with TRBD2 matching 10 bases. After removal of 5 bases from V and 9 bases from J, the junction contained 7 bases not matched to a gene. The CDR3 covers 12 residues. Germline CDR1 and CDR2: SQVTM and ANQGSEA. CDR3 sequence (DNA): TGCAGCGTTAGGACTAGCGGCATAGGGCAGTACTTC. It yields the protein CSVRTSGIGQYF.

V gene TRBV6-6 combines with J gene TRBJ1-6, with no clear D. V lost 6 bases and J lost 2, with 11 bases in between. Germline CDR1 and CDR2: MNHNY and SVGAGI (reference sequence). This CDR3 region has 15 residues. The CDR3 coding sequence is TGTGCCAGCAGCCAAGTCGGCACCTATAATTCACCCCTCCACTTT. The encoded protein is CASSQVGTYNSPLHF.

The chain recombines TRBV11-3 with TRBJ2-3; TRBD2 aligns across 9 bases. In germline, CDR1 is SGHNT, CDR2 YENEEA. Trimming at V came to 3 bases and at J to 5 bases, leaving 21 bases not matched to a gene. The CDR3 loop spans 20 amino acids. The CDR3 nucleotides read TGTGCCAGCAGCTTCGCGCTGGCGGAGGTGGCGGGAGGGCCTGAAGATACGCAGTATTTT. Encoded protein: CASSFALAEVAGGPEDTQYF.

The rearrangement links TRBV5-1 to TRBJ1-1; perhaps TRBD1 as D (5 bases). Trimming took off 2 bases at V and 5 bases at J, with 13 bases between the two ends. Germline CDR1 SGHRS, CDR2 YFSETQ. This CDR3 contains 14 residues. CDR3 nucleotide sequence: TGCGCCAGCAGCTTCCATAGTGGGGGTACTGAAGCTTTCTTT. This gives the protein CASSFHSGGTEAFF.

J is TRBJ2-7 and V is TRBV7-6; 11 bases map to TRBD1. CDR1 is SGHVS and CDR2 is FNYEAQ in the germline V gene. The trim removed 1 base at V and 2 bases at J, leaving 1 base unmatched. The CDR3 sequence is 15 residues long. Written as DNA, the CDR3 is TGTGCCAGCAGCTTAGGGACAGGGGGCACCTACGAGCAGTACTTC. This codes for CASSLGTGGTYEQYF. The complete variable domain, with remaining parts taken from reference TRBV7-6 and TRBJ2-7, reads GAGVSQSPRYKVTKRGQDVALRCDPISGHVSLYWYRQALGQGPEFLTYFNYEAQQDKSGLPNDRFSAERPEGSISTLTIQRTEQRDSAMYRCASSLGTGGTYEQYFGPGTRLTVT.

V gene TRBV9 combines with J gene TRBJ2-3; no firm D call. CDR1 is SGDLS and CDR2 is YYNGEE in the germline V gene. The CDR3 spans 14 residues. Between the trimmed V and J ends, which lost 0 bases and 2 bases, there was a span of 7 bases. The CDR3 sequence is CASSVDPFTDTQYF. In nucleotides, the CDR3 is TGTGCCAGCAGCGTAGACCCCTTCACAGATACGCAGTATTTT. Full variable domain (rest looked up from reference TRBV9 and TRBJ2-3): DSGVTQTPKHLITATGQRVTLRCSPRSGDLSVYWYQQSLDQGLQFLIQYYNGEERAKGNILERFSAQQFPDLHSELNLSSLELGDSALYFCASSVDPFTDTQYFGPGTRLTVL.

V and J are TRBV28 and TRBJ1-1, with a weak D call TRBD1 (5 bases). Trimming removed 6 bases at V and 4 bases at J, with 6 bases between. Germline values: CDR1 MDHEN, CDR2 SYDVKM. CDR3 length: 11 residues. CDR3 coding DNA: TGTGCCAGCAGGGGGCCCACTGAAGCTTTCTTT. This codes for CASRGPTEAFF.

This chain links TRBV27 with TRBJ2-7; 9 bases align to TRBD1. The CDR3 contains 15 residues. Trimming at V came to 6 bases and at J to 2 bases, leaving 8 bases not matched to a gene. Germline V lookup: CDR1 MNHEY, CDR2 SMNVEV (reference sequence). In nucleotides, the CDR3 is TGTGCCAGCAGCCGACGGACAGGGGCCCCCTACGAGCAGTACTTC. Translating it yields CASSRRTGAPYEQYF.

The rearrangement links TRBV3-1 (or the pseudogene TRBV3-2) to TRBJ1-1; D remains ambiguous. The CDR3 totals 15 residues. Trimming left V 1 base short and J 6 bases short, with 15 bases between. Germline CDR1 LGHDT, CDR2 YNNKEL (reference sequence). The CDR3 DNA reads TGTGCCAGCAGCCAAGTTGACGACGGATTTCCTGAAGCTTTCTTT. This encodes CASSQVDDGFPEAFF.

This chain links TRBV7-8 with TRBJ1-4, with unresolved D. CDR1 is SGHVS and CDR2 is FQNEAQ in the germline V gene. V gave up 2 bases and J gave up 6 bases, with 10 bases separating them. This CDR3 is 14 amino acids long. This CDR3 is CASSLSRTYEKLFF. The CDR3 nucleotides are TGTGCCAGCAGCTTATCCCGGACCTATGAAAAACTGTTTTTT.

The rearrangement links TRBV5-1 to TRBJ1-3, with TRBD1 as a possible D gene (6 bases). The germline gives CDR1 SGHRS, CDR2 YFSETQ. This CDR3 spans 15 amino acids. V was trimmed by 1 base and J by 3 bases, leaving 11 bases between them. CDR3 sequence: CASSLTGLVGNTIYF. DNA of the CDR3: TGCGCCAGCAGCTTGACAGGGCTGGTTGGAAACACCATATATTTT.

In the case of this clone: The junction differs from germline at one of its ends, possibly a read error. The rearrangement uses TRBV9 and TRBJ2-7; a possible D gene is TRBD2 (5 bases). Germline CDR1 is SGDLS and CDR2 is YYNGEE. The CDR3 has 10 amino acids. CDR3 loop: CLGRVYEQYF. The CDR3 nucleotides are TGCCTCGGGCGGGTCTACGAGCAGTACTTC.

Remarks on this clone: The sample holds other DNA sequences that translate to the same CDR3. The chain employs TRBV19 and TRBJ2-6; 7 bases are shared with TRBD2. Germline assignment: CDR1 LNHDA and CDR2 SQIVND (reference sequence). V shed 6 bases, J shed 3 bases, and the junction held 5 bases outside the gene matches. This CDR3 has 15 residues. The CDR3 is CASSIGGSGANVLTF. As DNA, the CDR3 is TGTGCCAGTAGCATCGGGGGGAGTGGGGCCAACGTCCTGACTTTC.

The V and J genes are TRBV9 and TRBJ2-2; D tentatively reads TRBD1 or TRBD2 (5 bases each). CDR3 length: 13 residues. V shed 2 bases and J shed 4 bases, with 6 bases lying between them. Germline V gene lookup returns CDR1 SGDLS and CDR2 YYNGEE. CDR3 DNA: TGTGCCAGCAGCGTGAGGGGCACCGGGGAGCTGTTTTTT. Translated, it gives CASSVRGTGELFF.

J is TRBJ1-5 and V is TRBV3-1 (or the pseudogene TRBV3-2); 9 bases line up with TRBD1. The CDR3 is made up of 15 amino acids. Losses at the gene ends were 5 bases for V and 4 bases for J; bases not matched to a gene: 6. Looked up from germline, CDR1 is LGHDT and CDR2 is YNNKEL (reference sequence). CDR3 coding DNA: TGTGCCAGCAGCTTAGCCGGGACAGGGAATCAGCCCCAGCATTTT. It translates to CASSLAGTGNQPQHF.